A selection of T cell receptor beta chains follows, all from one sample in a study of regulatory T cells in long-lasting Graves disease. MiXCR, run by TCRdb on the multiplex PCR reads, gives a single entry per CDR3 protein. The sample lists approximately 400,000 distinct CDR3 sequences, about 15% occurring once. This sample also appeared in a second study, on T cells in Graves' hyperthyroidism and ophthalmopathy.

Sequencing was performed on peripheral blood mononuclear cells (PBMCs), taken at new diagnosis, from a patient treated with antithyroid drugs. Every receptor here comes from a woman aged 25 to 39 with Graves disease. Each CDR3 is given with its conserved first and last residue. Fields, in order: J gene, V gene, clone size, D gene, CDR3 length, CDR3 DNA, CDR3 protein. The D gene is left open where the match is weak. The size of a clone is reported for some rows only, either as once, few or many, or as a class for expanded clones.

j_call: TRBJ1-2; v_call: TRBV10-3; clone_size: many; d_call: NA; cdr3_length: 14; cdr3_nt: TGTGCCACTGGTATACCGGACCTAAACTATGGCTACACCTTC; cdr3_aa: CATGIPDLNYGYTF
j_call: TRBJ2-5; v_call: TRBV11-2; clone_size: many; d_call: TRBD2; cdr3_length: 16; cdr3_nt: TGTGCCAGCAGCCCGCCGGGACTAGCGATGGTAGAGACCCAGTACTTC; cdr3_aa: CASSPPGLAMVETQYF
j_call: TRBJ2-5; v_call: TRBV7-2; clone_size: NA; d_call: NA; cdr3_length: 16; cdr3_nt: TGTGCCAGCAGCTTGCCGCCGGGCGTTCAGCAAGAGACCCAGTACTTC; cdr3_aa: CASSLPPGVQQETQYF
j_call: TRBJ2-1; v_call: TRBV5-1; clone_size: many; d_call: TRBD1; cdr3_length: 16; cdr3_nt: TGCGCCAGCAGCTTACAGTTCGGGACAGGGTACAATGAGCAGTTCTTC; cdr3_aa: CASSLQFGTGYNEQFF
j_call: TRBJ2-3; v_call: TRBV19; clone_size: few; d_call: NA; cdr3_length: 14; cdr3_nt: TGTGCCAGTAGTATAGGCGGGAACGCAGATACGCAGTATTTT; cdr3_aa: CASSIGGNADTQYF
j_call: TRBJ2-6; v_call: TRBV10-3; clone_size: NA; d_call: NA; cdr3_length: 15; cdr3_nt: TGTGCCACCGGGGCCGGGTTTACCGGGGCCAACGCCCTGACTTTC; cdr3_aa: CATGAGFTGANALTF
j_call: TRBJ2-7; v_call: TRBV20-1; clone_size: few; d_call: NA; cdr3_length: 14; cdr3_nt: TGCAGTGCCGGTCAGGACGCGCCGTCCTACGAGCAGTACTTC; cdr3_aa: CSAGQDAPSYEQYF
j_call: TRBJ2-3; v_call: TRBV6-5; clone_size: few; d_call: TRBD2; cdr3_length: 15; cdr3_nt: TGTGCCAGCAGTTACTCTCGGCTAGCGGGGGATACGCAGTATTTT; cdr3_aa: CASSYSRLAGDTQYF
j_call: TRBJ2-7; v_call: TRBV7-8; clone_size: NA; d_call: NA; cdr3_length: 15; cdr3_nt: TGTGCCAGCAGCTTAGCAGGGGGAGCGGGTAGCGAGCAGTACTTC; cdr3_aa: CASSLAGGAGSEQYF
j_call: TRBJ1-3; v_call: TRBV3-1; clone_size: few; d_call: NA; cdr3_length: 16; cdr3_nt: TGTGCCAGCAGCCAAGCTTCCGCAGGGAGCGGAAACACCATATATTTT; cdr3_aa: CASSQASAGSGNTIYF
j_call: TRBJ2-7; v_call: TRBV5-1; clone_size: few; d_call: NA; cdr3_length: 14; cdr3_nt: TGCGCCAGCAGCTTCCGCGGGACCGCCTACGAGCAGTACTTC; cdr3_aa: CASSFRGTAYEQYF
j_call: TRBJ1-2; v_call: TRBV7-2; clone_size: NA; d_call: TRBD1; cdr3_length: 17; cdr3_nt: TGTGCCAGCAGCATAACGGCAGGGGGCTTGGCTAACTATGGCTACACCTTC; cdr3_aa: CASSITAGGLANYGYTF
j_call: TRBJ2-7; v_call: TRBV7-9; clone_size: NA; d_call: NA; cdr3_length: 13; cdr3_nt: TGTGCCAGCAGCCCCCCGGGACTCTACGAGCAGTACTTC; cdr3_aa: CASSPPGLYEQYF
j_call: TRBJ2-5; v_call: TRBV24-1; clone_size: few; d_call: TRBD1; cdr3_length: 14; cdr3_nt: TGTGCCACCAGTGACCCGACAGGGCAAGAGACCCAGTACTTC; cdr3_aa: CATSDPTGQETQYF
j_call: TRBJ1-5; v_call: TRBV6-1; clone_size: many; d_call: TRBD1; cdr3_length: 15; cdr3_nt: TGTGCCAGCAGGGACGGACAGGGGCCCAATCAGCCCCAGCATTTT; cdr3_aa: CASRDGQGPNQPQHF
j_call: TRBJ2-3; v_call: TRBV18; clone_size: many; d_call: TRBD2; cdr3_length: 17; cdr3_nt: TGTGCCAGCTCACCAACTAGCGGGAGGCTCAGCACAGATACGCAGTATTTT; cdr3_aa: CASSPTSGRLSTDTQYF